This T cell receptor beta chain derives from a study of shared clonotypes between healthy human individuals. Across the study: The donor pool was made up of two women and three men aged 18 to 49. Each donor's CD4 naive and CD4 memory cells filled three plates apiece, CD8 naive two, and CD8 memory one. Overall study findings and caveats: Rarefaction revealed incomplete sorted-subset sequencing despite large depth.

In the case of this clone: The antigen is unknown.

Profiled with immunoSEQ multiplex PCR; TCRdb holds only in-frame clones, not every one. This table holds 2 million to 2.5 million clones, 92% found once. This CDR3 contains 14 residues. V was trimmed by 3 bases and J by 9 bases, leaving 12 bases between them. CDR1 and CDR2 (germline): MDHEN, SYDVKM. The sequence derives from a man between 18 and 35 years old in good health. Some clones in this sample may be carry-over from other donors' samples. This chain connects TRBV28 to TRBJ2-6; D possibly corresponds to TRBD1 (6 bases). Sequencing used naive CD4+ T cells from PBMCs. Subset described: CD45RA+ positively selected. Here the CDR3 DNA reads TGTGCCAGCAGTTTCGGCAGGGGAGTCAACGTCCTGACTTTC. Its translation: CASSFGRGVNVLTF. Full variable domain (outside the CDR3, taken from reference TRBV28 and TRBJ2-6): DVKVTQSSRYLVKRTGEKVFLECVQDMDHENMFWYRQDPGLGLRLIYFSYDVKMKEKGDIPEGYSVSREKKERFSLILESASTNQTSMYLCASSFGRGVNVLTFGAGSRLTVL.